This T cell receptor beta chain was observed in a study of CD8+ T cells in alopecia areata. On the study more broadly: Those patients who were treated received oral tofacitinib, which was given at 5 to 10 mg twice daily for moderate-to-severe alopecia areata. Tofacitinib exposure lasted 6 to 18 months, followed by 6 months off drug.

Reverse transcription of extracted RNA yielded cDNA, which provided the sequencing template. Sequencing was performed with immunoSEQ multiplex PCR; in TCRdb, only in-frame clones are kept and a portion is missing. The table shows some 120,000 clones, with 58% occurring only once. Whole-study results and caveats: Compared with normal scalp, lesional scalp had higher clonality and more expanded CD8+ clones.

Concerning this clone itself: Its cognate antigen is unknown.

The sequence was obtained from a human donor with alopecia areata. The specimen comprised CD4+ T cells sorted from blood, sampled at week 0.

CDR3 bases: TGCGCCAGCAGCTTATCCGGGACTAGTAGCTACAATGAGCAGTTCTTC. This translates into CASSLSGTSSYNEQFF. The J gene is TRBJ2-1, the V gene TRBV5-1, with 8 nucleotides matching TRBD2. CDR1 is SGHRS and CDR2 is YFSETQ in the germline V gene. V was clipped by 2 bases and J by 3 bases; unmatched bases: 7. CDR3 length: 16 residues.